Presented here are 13 T cell receptor beta chains from one specimen sequenced in a study of T-cell reconstitution after alpha-beta-depleted transplantation in children. Unique molecular identifiers were used in preparing the TCRbeta library. TCRdb re-called the PCR reads with MiXCR, one entry per CDR3 protein. This table holds some 500,000 distinct CDR3 sequences, approximately 16% found once. The input for sequencing was PBMCs from the stem cell graft donor, taken from the stem cell graft. The receptors here all came from a human donor who donated a stem cell graft to a child with acute lymphoblastic leukemia.

V and J are TRBV6-5 and TRBJ2-5; D gene uncertain. The V end lost 6 bases, the J end lost 7 bases, and 18 bases lay between the germline ends. This CDR3 has 14 amino acids. Per germline, CDR1 MNHEY and CDR2 SVGAGI. CDR3 DNA sequence: TGTGCCAGCAGCTACGGTGGACCCCACGGGACCCAGTACTTC. Protein sequence: CASSYGGPHGTQYF.

This sequence joins TRBV20-1 and TRBJ2-1; 10 bases match TRBD2. The CDR3 length is 17 residues. Germline-derived CDR1 and CDR2 are DFQATT and SNEGSKA (reference sequence). V trimming: 3 bases; J trimming: 6 bases; junction bases outside the gene matches: 14. CDR3 bases: TGCAGTGCTAGGGGTCCCTCGGGACTAGCGTCATTCAATGAGCAGTTCTTC. This encodes CSARGPSGLASFNEQFF.

This clonotype occurred a few times. The chain employs TRBV6-5 and TRBJ2-7, with 8 bases identical to TRBD2. CDR3 length equals 16 residues. In germline, CDR1 is MNHEY, CDR2 SVGAGI. V was pared by 2 bases and J by 7 bases, with 13 bases of the junction left unmatched. CDR3 coding DNA: TGTGCCAGCAGTTACACCCTGACTAGCGCCAGTCAAGAGCAGTACTTC. It codes for CASSYTLTSASQEQYF.

The genes are TRBV29-1 and TRBJ2-7, with 8 bases identical to TRBD1. The length of the CDR3 is 14 residues. Germline CDR1 is SQVTM and CDR2 is ANQGSEA. Unmatched junction bases numbered 9, after V lost 5 bases and J lost 3 bases. The CDR3 spells CSVLKDREGYEQYF. In nucleotides, the CDR3 is TGCAGCGTTTTGAAGGACAGGGAAGGCTACGAGCAGTACTTC.

This clonotype was counted between two and nine times. This chain joins TRBV4-2 and TRBJ2-7; the match to TRBD2 covers 8 bases. V lost 3 bases and J lost 0; bases outside the gene matches: 10. CDR3 length equals 17 residues. CDR1 LGHNA and CDR2 YNFKEQ come from the germline V gene. The CDR3 here is CASSQARGGGISYEQYF. CDR3 nucleotide sequence: TGTGCCAGCAGCCAGGCCCGGGGCGGGGGGATCTCCTACGAGCAGTACTTC.

This clonotype was found a few times. The CDR3 here is CASSSLIQGNTEAFF. As DNA, the CDR3 is TGTGCCAGCAGCTCGTTGATCCAGGGGAACACTGAAGCTTTCTTT. The chain joins TRBV6-1 to TRBJ1-1, with a tentative D call TRBD1 (5 bases). Between the trimmed V and J ends, which lost 6 bases and 1 base, there was a span of 15 bases. CDR1 and CDR2 (germline): MNHNS, SASEGT. The CDR3 loop spans 15 amino acids.

There are a few counts of this clonotype. The J gene is TRBJ1-1, the V gene TRBV10-3; a possible D gene is TRBD1 (6 bases). Germline V CDR1 and CDR2: ENHRY, SYGVKD. CDR3 length: 13 amino acids. The V and J ends lost 10 bases and 4 bases respectively, with 16 bases between them. CDR3 residues: CATIGGVSTEAFF. In DNA, the CDR3 is TGTGCCACCATAGGGGGGGTGAGCACTGAAGCTTTCTTT.

The rearrangement joins TRBV10-3 to TRBJ2-7; D perhaps matches TRBD1 (6 bases). The CDR3 is 15 residues long. Germline V gene data show CDR1 as ENHRY and CDR2 as SYGVKD. V gave up 3 bases and J gave up 0 bases, with 12 bases separating them. CDR3 sequence: CAISEGPDSSYEQYF. The CDR3 bases are TGTGCCATCAGTGAAGGCCCGGACAGCTCCTACGAGCAGTACTTC.

Only one count was recorded for this clonotype. The chain uses TRBV15 and TRBJ2-7; D is ambiguous. This CDR3 contains 12 residues. V was cut by 1 base and J by 5 bases, with 6 bases left in between. CDR1 and CDR2 (germline): LNHNV, YYDKDF (reference sequence). The CDR3 region is CATSRGSHEQYF. The CDR3 coding sequence is TGTGCCACCAGCAGAGGAAGTCACGAGCAGTACTTC.

This chain joins TRBV3-1 and TRBJ2-1; the match to TRBD2 covers 9 bases. The CDR3 runs 18 residues. Germline V gene lookup returns CDR1 LGHDT and CDR2 YNNKEL (reference sequence). Trimming took 2 bases from V and 3 from J; bases not matched to a gene: 11. The CDR3 loop reads CASSQSPGTSPFYNEQFF. CDR3 nucleotide sequence: TGTGCCAGCAGCCAAAGTCCCGGGACTAGCCCGTTCTACAATGAGCAGTTCTTC.

This clonotype was observed a handful of times. The chain has TRBV20-1 and TRBJ1-6; TRBD1 aligns across 12 bases. The CDR3 loop spans 17 amino acids. From germline, CDR1 is DFQATT and CDR2 SNEGSKA (reference sequence). V was clipped by 2 bases and J by 7 bases; unmatched bases: 9. This CDR3 reads CSARSPGQGARNSPLHF. In nucleotides, the CDR3 is TGCAGTGCTAGATCTCCGGGACAGGGGGCGAGGAATTCACCCCTCCACTTT.

The chain is built from TRBV12-3 or TRBV12-4 and TRBJ2-5, with TRBD2 as a possible D gene (5 bases). The CDR3 has 16 amino acids. Trimming left V 3 bases short and J 0 bases short, with 14 bases between. Here the CDR3 DNA reads TGTGCCAGCAGTTTCCGGGGATTCTCGTACCAAGAGACCCAGTACTTC. The encoded protein is CASSFRGFSYQETQYF.

The rearrangement joins TRBV14 to TRBJ2-2, with 9 positions matching TRBD1. This CDR3 has 17 amino acids. Germline CDR1 reads SGHDN; CDR2 reads FVKESK. The trim removed 0 bases at V and 0 bases at J, leaving 2 bases unmatched. The CDR3 nucleotides read TGTGCCAGCAGCCAAGACCACAGGGGGCCGAACACCGGGGAGCTGTTTTTT. This gives the protein CASSQDHRGPNTGELFF.